This T cell receptor beta chain appears in the sequencing data of a study of T cell repertoires in cytomegalovirus infection. Study at large: It was the public TCR beta signatures that indicated both CMV infection and matching HLA type.

This clonotype was found a few times. TCRdb re-derived calls from the reads in MiXCR, one entry per CDR3 protein. The data hold about 450,000 distinct CDR3 sequences, with approximately 33% observed a single time. Source material: PBMCs. This receptor was identified in a human donor in good health (CMV status not recorded). Some clones in this sample may be carry-over from other donors' samples.

For the CDR3, the DNA is TGCGCCAGCAGCAGCAAAGGGGACAGGGAGGGTGAAGCTTTCTTT. It codes for CASSSKGDREGEAFF. The V gene is TRBV4-1, the J gene TRBJ1-1; 9 bases agree with TRBD1. Germline V gene lookup returns CDR1 MGHRA and CDR2 YSYEKL. V was clipped by 5 bases and J by 7 bases; unmatched bases: 11. The CDR3 contains 15 residues.